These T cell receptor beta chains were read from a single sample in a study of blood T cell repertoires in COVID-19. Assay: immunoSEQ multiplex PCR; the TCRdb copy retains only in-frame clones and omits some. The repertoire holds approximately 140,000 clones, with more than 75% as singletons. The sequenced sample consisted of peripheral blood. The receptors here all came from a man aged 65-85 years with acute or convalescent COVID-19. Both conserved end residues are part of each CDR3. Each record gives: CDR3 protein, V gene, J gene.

CDR3aa: CASSLVQGAGELFF
v_gene: TRBV7-2
j_gene: TRBJ2-2

CDR3aa: CASVEGVGYTQYF
v_gene: TRBV2
j_gene: TRBJ2-3

CDR3aa: CASSWNQDSRWTEAFF
v_gene: TRBV5-6
j_gene: TRBJ1-1

CDR3aa: CASSSSRAEAYSGNTIYF
v_gene: TRBV28
j_gene: TRBJ1-3

CDR3aa: CASSSRGTMNTEAFF
v_gene: TRBV5-1
j_gene: TRBJ1-1

CDR3aa: CASSVSQGAFGEKLFF
v_gene: TRBV9
j_gene: TRBJ1-4

CDR3aa: CASSPVPEKEQYF
v_gene: TRBV7-9
j_gene: TRBJ2-7

CDR3aa: CASSQDSDQPQHF
v_gene: TRBV3-1/TRBV3-2
j_gene: TRBJ1-5

CDR3aa: CSVTGSYEQYF
v_gene: TRBV29-1
j_gene: TRBJ2-7

CDR3aa: CASKFSVSDRGYSPLHF
v_gene: TRBV2
j_gene: TRBJ1-6

CDR3aa: CASSLTGTGEQYF
v_gene: TRBV7-8
j_gene: TRBJ2-7

CDR3aa: CASSQVRGGSSYEQYF
v_gene: TRBV4-1
j_gene: TRBJ2-7

CDR3aa: CASSATGNTNYGYTF
v_gene: TRBV28
j_gene: TRBJ1-2

CDR3aa: CASRGDRGRSEQYF
v_gene: TRBV25-1
j_gene: TRBJ2-7

CDR3aa: CASSLAGALMDTQYF
v_gene: TRBV28
j_gene: TRBJ2-3

CDR3aa: CASSVTSGARDYEQYF
v_gene: TRBV7-9
j_gene: TRBJ2-7

CDR3aa: CASSMGGQKFNQPQHF
v_gene: TRBV19
j_gene: TRBJ1-5

CDR3aa: CAGGGMDNEQFF
v_gene: TRBV9
j_gene: TRBJ2-1

CDR3aa: CASSSVDTGLTNYGYTF
v_gene: TRBV18
j_gene: TRBJ1-2

CDR3aa: CASSQGYSTSGGSQYF
v_gene: TRBV4-1
j_gene: TRBJ2-5

CDR3aa: CASSLATSGGGTDTQYF
v_gene: TRBV18
j_gene: TRBJ2-3

CDR3aa: CAISERQGSDGYTF
v_gene: TRBV10-3
j_gene: TRBJ1-2

CDR3aa: CASSLAGAGSSTGELFF
v_gene: TRBV7-8
j_gene: TRBJ2-2

CDR3aa: CATSRGDRDYGYTF
v_gene: TRBV15
j_gene: TRBJ1-2

CDR3aa: CASSLEQGTNEKLFF
v_gene: TRBV5-1
j_gene: TRBJ1-4

CDR3aa: CASSLEAGGSTGELFF
v_gene: TRBV7-9
j_gene: TRBJ2-2

CDR3aa: CASSRGGSNQPQHF
v_gene: TRBV7-2
j_gene: TRBJ1-5

CDR3aa: CASSVGQGGREQYF
v_gene: TRBV5-1
j_gene: TRBJ2-7

CDR3aa: CASSRTTNLDNEQFF
v_gene: TRBV6-5
j_gene: TRBJ2-1

CDR3aa: CASGLSGANVLTF
v_gene: TRBV6-5
j_gene: TRBJ2-6

CDR3aa: CSARTGGSVFF
v_gene: TRBV20-1
j_gene: TRBJ1-4

CDR3aa: CASSFGDSLNTGELFF
v_gene: TRBV5-1
j_gene: TRBJ2-2

CDR3aa: CATSDFINGGPDTQYF
v_gene: TRBV24-1
j_gene: TRBJ2-3

CDR3aa: CASSRGREQETQYF
v_gene: TRBV7-9
j_gene: TRBJ2-5

CDR3aa: CASSEERGYGYTF
v_gene: TRBV10-1
j_gene: TRBJ1-2

CDR3aa: CASSLGTSSGELFF
v_gene: TRBV5-1
j_gene: TRBJ2-2

CDR3aa: CASSEEAGMEAFF
v_gene: TRBV25-1
j_gene: TRBJ1-1

CDR3aa: CASSLELQGHGYTF
v_gene: TRBV5-1
j_gene: TRBJ1-2

CDR3aa: CASSPISGAGETQYF
v_gene: TRBV2
j_gene: TRBJ2-5

CDR3aa: CASRQYNSPLHF
v_gene: TRBV6-5
j_gene: TRBJ1-6

CDR3aa: CASRKAGGPESGNEQFF
v_gene: TRBV27
j_gene: TRBJ2-1

CDR3aa: CASSKGQGREQYF
v_gene: TRBV12-3/TRBV12-4
j_gene: TRBJ2-7

CDR3aa: CASSPRTSGGAHEQFF
v_gene: TRBV2
j_gene: TRBJ2-1

CDR3aa: CASSPGTGGNYGYTF
v_gene: TRBV5-1
j_gene: TRBJ1-2

CDR3aa: CASSQWASQGSNSPLHF
v_gene: TRBV14
j_gene: TRBJ1-6

CDR3aa: CATSDFGYEQYF
v_gene: TRBV24-1
j_gene: TRBJ2-7

CDR3aa: CASSLWEQGALGGYTF
v_gene: TRBV28
j_gene: TRBJ1-2

CDR3aa: CASSQFVNRGYSPLHF
v_gene: TRBV3-1/TRBV3-2
j_gene: TRBJ1-6

CDR3aa: CASSIRESSYEQYF
v_gene: TRBV18
j_gene: TRBJ2-7

CDR3aa: CASSLQGGTYEQYF
v_gene: TRBV7-3
j_gene: TRBJ2-7

CDR3aa: CASSLEGGVETQYF
v_gene: TRBV5-1
j_gene: TRBJ2-5

CDR3aa: CASSRGPYTDTQYF
v_gene: TRBV7-2
j_gene: TRBJ2-3

CDR3aa: CASSIGQGRFETQYF
v_gene: TRBV19
j_gene: TRBJ2-5

CDR3aa: CASSFAGGGLMSGNEQYF
v_gene: TRBV11-2
j_gene: TRBJ2-7

CDR3aa: CASSAGGRDTEAFF
v_gene: TRBV7-9
j_gene: TRBJ1-1